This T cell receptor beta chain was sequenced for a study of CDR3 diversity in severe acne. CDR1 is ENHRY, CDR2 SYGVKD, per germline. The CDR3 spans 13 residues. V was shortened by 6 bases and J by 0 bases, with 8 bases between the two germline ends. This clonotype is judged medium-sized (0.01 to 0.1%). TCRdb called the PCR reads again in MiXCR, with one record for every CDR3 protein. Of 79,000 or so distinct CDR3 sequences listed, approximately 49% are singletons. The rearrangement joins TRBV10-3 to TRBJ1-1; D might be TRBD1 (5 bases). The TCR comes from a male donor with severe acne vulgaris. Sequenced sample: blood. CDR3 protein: CAISDRLNTEAFF. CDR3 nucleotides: TGTGCCATCAGCGACAGATTGAACACTGAAGCTTTCTTT.